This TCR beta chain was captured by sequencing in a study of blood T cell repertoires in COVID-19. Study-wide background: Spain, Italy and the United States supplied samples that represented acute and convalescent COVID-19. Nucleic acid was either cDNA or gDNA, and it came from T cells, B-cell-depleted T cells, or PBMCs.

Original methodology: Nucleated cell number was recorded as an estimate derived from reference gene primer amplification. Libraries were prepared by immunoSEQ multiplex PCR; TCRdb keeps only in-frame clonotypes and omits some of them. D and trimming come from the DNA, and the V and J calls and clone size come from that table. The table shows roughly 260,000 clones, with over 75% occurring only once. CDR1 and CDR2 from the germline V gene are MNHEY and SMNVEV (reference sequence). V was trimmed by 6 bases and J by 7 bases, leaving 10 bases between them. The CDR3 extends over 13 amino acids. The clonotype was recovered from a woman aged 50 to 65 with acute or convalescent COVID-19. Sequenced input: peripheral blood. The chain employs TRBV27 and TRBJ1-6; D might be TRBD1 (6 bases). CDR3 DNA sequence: TGTGCCAGCAGCCCCGACAGGAATTCACCCCTCCACTTT. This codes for CASSPDRNSPLHF.